The TCR beta chain under discussion was sequenced for a study of T cell clonotyping in hematopoietic cell transplantation. The germline V gene has CDR1 SNHLY and CDR2 FYNNEI. The CDR3 is 13 residues long. Trimming took 4 bases from V and 7 from J, leaving 11 bases between them. Note on this clone: Antigen: not known.

General observations from the study: CD4 and CD8 repertoire contributions could not be separated without sorting.

The time point: recipient sample about 28 days before transplant, after cytoreduction. TCRdb's table, derived via immunoSEQ multiplex PCR, lists solely in-frame clones and lacks some. The data hold tens of thousands of clones, with just over 85% observed a single time. The sample in question was peripheral blood mononuclear cells, obtained before stem cell transplant. The sequence came from a man between 60 and 75 years old with biphenotypic leukemia. Some clones in this sample may be carry-over from other donors' samples. J is TRBJ2-4 and V is TRBV2; unclear D gene. The CDR3 loop is CASSVDQTNIQYF. The CDR3 DNA sequence: TGTGCCAGCAGTGTCGACCAAACGAACATTCAGTACTTC.